One sample yielded the 10 T cell receptor beta chains listed below, sequenced in a study of blood T cell repertoires in COVID-19. Sequencing was performed with immunoSEQ multiplex PCR; in TCRdb, only in-frame clones are kept and a portion is missing. The sample lists 190,000 or so clones, 87% occurring once. Sequencing was performed on PBMCs or T cells enriched from blood (not recorded which). The receptors were gathered from a man aged 18-30 years with acute COVID-19.

This chain uses TRBV14 with TRBJ1-5; D is ambiguous. Germline V gene lookup returns CDR1 SGHDN and CDR2 FVKESK. The CDR3 contains 14 residues. Trimming pared 5 bases from V and 0 bases from J, leaving 8 bases between. CDR3 loop: CASSRAGSNQPQHF. The CDR3 DNA follows: TGTGCCAGCAGCAGGGCGGGTAGCAATCAGCCCCAGCATTTT.

Notes on this clone: Different DNA sequences within this sample yield the same CDR3. The rearrangement links TRBV28 to TRBJ2-7; a possible D gene is TRBD2 (6 bases). V lost 3 bases to trimming and J lost 2 bases, with 11 bases between them. Germline V lookup: CDR1 MDHEN, CDR2 SYDVKM. The CDR3 contains 14 residues. Here the CDR3 DNA reads TGTGCCAGCAGTTTCTCTAGCGTAACCTACGAGCAGTACTTC. Translating it yields CASSFSSVTYEQYF.

The gene calls are TRBV4-2 and TRBJ2-6; no reliable D call. V shed 4 bases and J shed 0 bases, with 7 bases lying between them. Germline CDR1 reads LGHNA; CDR2 reads YNFKEQ. CDR3 length: 15 residues. This CDR3 is CASSPYSSGANVLTF. The CDR3 DNA reads TGTGCCAGCAGCCCCTACAGCTCTGGGGCCAACGTCCTGACTTTC.

The chain combines TRBV19 with TRBJ2-5; D remains ambiguous. V lost 4 bases to trimming and J lost 5 bases, with 17 bases between them. The CDR3 has 15 amino acids. Germline CDR1 reads LNHDA; CDR2 reads SQIVND (reference sequence). The CDR3 region is CASSTGAPPPETQYF. The CDR3 nucleotides read TGTGCCAGTAGTACTGGAGCGCCTCCCCCGGAGACCCAGTACTTC.

The chain carries TRBV7-2 and TRBJ2-1; D possibly corresponds to TRBD1 (5 bases). Germline-derived CDR1 and CDR2 are SGHTA and FQGNSA. The CDR3 covers 15 residues. Deletions cut 5 bases from V and 2 bases from J, with 13 bases between. CDR3 amino acids: CASSPHQGTYNEQFF. CDR3 in DNA: TGTGCCAGCAGCCCCCACCAGGGTACCTACAATGAGCAGTTCTTC. Together with reference TRBV7-2 and TRBJ2-1, the CDR3 gives the full variable domain: GAGVSQSPSNKVTEKGKDVELRCDPISGHTALYWYRQSLGQGLEFLIYFQGNSAPDKSGLPSDRFSAERTGGSVSTLTIQRTQQEDSAVYLCASSPHQGTYNEQFFGPGTRLTVL.

For this clone: At one of its ends the junction is not consistent with the germline gene, which may arise from a read error. The V gene is TRBV7-7, the J gene TRBJ2-5, with TRBD1 identical over 10 bases. The CDR3 runs 15 residues. Germline assignment: CDR1 SSHAT and CDR2 FNYEAQ (reference sequence). CDR3 region: CASRRTGGLQETQYF. The DNA of the CDR3 is TGTGCTAGCAGACGGACAGGGGGACTTCAAGAGACCCAGTACTTC.

The chain couples TRBV13 to TRBJ2-7; 10 bases are a match to TRBD2. Germline V gene lookup returns CDR1 PRHDT and CDR2 FYEKMQ (reference sequence). The CDR3 covers 17 residues. V trimming: 0 bases; J trimming: 4 bases; junction bases outside the gene matches: 9. CDR3 bases: TGTGCCAGCAGCTTAGGTTACCTAGCGGGAGACATGTACGAGCAGTACTTC. This gives the protein CASSLGYLAGDMYEQYF. The full variable domain, with the rest looked up from reference TRBV13 and TRBJ2-7, is AAGVIQSPRHLIKEKRETATLKCYPIPRHDTVYWYQQGPGQDPQFLISFYEKMQSDKGSIPDRFSAQQFSDYHSELNMSSLELGDSALYFCASSLGYLAGDMYEQYFGPGTRLTVT.

The chain links TRBV5-1 to TRBJ2-1; TRBD1 is a possible D gene (5 bases). CDR1 SGHRS and CDR2 YFSETQ come from the germline V gene. The CDR3 contains 15 residues. Trimming took off 5 bases at V and 10 bases at J, with 22 bases between the two ends. CDR3 sequence (DNA): TGCGCCAGCAGTCTGACAGTCTCCGGCCTATTCGAGCAGTTCTTC. The encoded protein is CASSLTVSGLFEQFF.

The chain joins TRBV6-1 to TRBJ1-5; D may be TRBD1 (5 bases). CDR1 MNHNS and CDR2 SASEGT come from the germline V gene. The CDR3 runs 15 residues. V lost 2 bases and J 6 bases, leaving 14 bases between the germline ends. The CDR3 reads CASSEPGRGSQPQHF. CDR3 DNA sequence: TGTGCCAGCAGTGAACCAGGGAGGGGAAGTCAGCCCCAGCATTTT.

The V call is TRBV5-6, the J call TRBJ2-1, with unresolved D. The CDR3 extends over 12 amino acids. Trimming cost V 2 bases and J 6 bases, with 6 bases left between them. The V gene's germline CDR1 is SGHDT and CDR2 YYEEEE. CDR3 DNA: TGTGCCAGCAGCTTCAACATCAATGAGCAGTTCTTC. Encoded protein: CASSFNINEQFF.